The 12 T cell receptor beta chains below all came from one sample that was sequenced in a study of blood T cell repertoires in COVID-19. Assay: immunoSEQ multiplex PCR; the TCRdb copy retains only in-frame clones and omits some. The table lists tens of thousands of clones, over 75% of them singletons. Sequences were obtained from peripheral blood. The receptors shown here come from a man aged 55 to 70 with active or convalescent COVID-19.

The chain uses TRBV6-1 and TRBJ2-7; 8 nucleotides line up with TRBD1. Germline CDR1 is MNHNS and CDR2 is SASEGT. The CDR3 covers 16 residues. V lost 3 bases and J lost 2; bases outside the gene matches: 9. CDR3: CASSDGQGIVPYEQYF. Here the CDR3 DNA reads TGTGCCAGCAGTGACGGACAGGGAATCGTGCCCTACGAGCAGTACTTC.

The chain couples TRBV5-1 to TRBJ2-7; TRBD2 matches at 10 bases. In germline, CDR1 is SGHRS, CDR2 YFSETQ. The CDR3 spans 15 residues. The junction had 5 bases not matched to a gene; V was cut back by 2 bases and J by 3 bases. Here the CDR3 reads CASSLESGGGYEQYF. The CDR3 DNA reads as TGCGCCAGCAGCTTAGAAAGCGGGGGGGGCTACGAGCAGTACTTC.

This chain joins TRBV7-2 and TRBJ2-4; D is unclear. The V and J ends lost 5 bases and 7 bases respectively, with 12 bases between them. The germline CDR1 and CDR2 sequences are SGHTA and FQGNSA. This CDR3 has 13 amino acids. CDR3 sequence (DNA): TGTGCCAGCAGCCTCAGCGAAGTTAACATTCAGTACTTC. Its translation is CASSLSEVNIQYF. Full variable domain (rest looked up from reference TRBV7-2 and TRBJ2-4): GAGVSQSPSNKVTEKGKDVELRCDPISGHTALYWYRQSLGQGLEFLIYFQGNSAPDKSGLPSDRFSAERTGGSVSTLTIQRTQQEDSAVYLCASSLSEVNIQYFGAGTRLSVL.

The rearrangement joins TRBV6-2 or TRBV6-3 to TRBJ2-7; D gene unclear. The CDR3 is made up of 15 amino acids. Looked up from germline, CDR1 is MNHEY and CDR2 is SVGEGT. Trimming cost V 5 bases and J 4 bases, with 18 bases left between them. For the CDR3, the DNA is TGTGCCAGCAGTGCACCGGAGCTTCGGAGTTACGAGCAGTACTTC. This translates into CASSAPELRSYEQYF.

This chain connects TRBV11-2 to TRBJ2-2; a weak D match, TRBD2 (5 bases). Trimming cost V 2 bases and J 0 bases, with 7 bases left between them. Germline V gene lookup returns CDR1 SGHAT and CDR2 FQNNGV. The CDR3 contains 15 residues. For the CDR3, the DNA is TGTGCCAGCAGCTTACTAGCATCGAACACCGGGGAGCTGTTTTTT. It codes for CASSLLASNTGELFF.

The rearrangement uses TRBV11-2 and TRBJ2-1, with 9 bases matching TRBD2. CDR3 length: 13 residues. Germline CDR1 and CDR2: SGHAT and FQNNGV. V dropped 4 bases and J dropped 9; count of bases not matched to a gene: 4. The CDR3 here is CASSSGLASEQFF. CDR3 coding DNA: TGTGCCAGCAGCTCGGGACTAGCTAGTGAGCAGTTCTTC.

This clone showed up just a few times. The V gene is TRBV19, the J gene TRBJ2-3, with 11 nucleotides matching TRBD2. Germline V gives CDR1 LNHDA, CDR2 SQIVND (reference sequence). V shed 7 bases, J shed 1 base, and the junction held 4 bases outside the gene matches. The CDR3 is 15 residues long. The CDR3 region is CASTILAGGTDTQYF. The CDR3 DNA sequence: TGTGCCAGTACCATACTAGCGGGAGGCACAGATACGCAGTATTTT.

The V gene is TRBV10-2, the J gene TRBJ2-3; the D gene is possibly TRBD2 (6 bases). Germline CDR1 WSHSY, CDR2 SAAADI. There are 16 residues in the CDR3. Trimming cost V 0 bases and J 4 bases, with 14 bases left between them. The CDR3 reads CASSESGGSGADTQYF. CDR3 sequence (DNA): TGCGCCAGCAGTGAGTCGGGTGGTTCGGGGGCAGATACGCAGTATTTT.

The V gene is TRBV14, the J gene TRBJ1-5; 9 positions agree with TRBD1. This CDR3 has 14 residues. The J segment lost 4 bases and the V segment lost 8 bases, leaving 6 bases of the junction unmatched. CDR1 is SGHDN, CDR2 FVKESK, per germline. The CDR3, as DNA: TGTGCCAGCGATGCAGACAGGGGGAATCAGCCCCAGCATTTT. It yields the protein CASDADRGNQPQHF. Variable domain in full (rest from reference TRBV14 and TRBJ1-5): EAGVTQFPSHSVIEKGQTVTLRCDPISGHDNLYWYRRVMGKEIKFLLHFVKESKQDESGMPNNRFLAERTGGTYSTLKVQPAELEDSGVYFCASDADRGNQPQHFGDGTRLSIL.

The chain carries TRBV29-1 and TRBJ2-1, with D possibly matching TRBD1 (5 bases). CDR1 is SQVTM and CDR2 is ANQGSEA in the germline V gene. This CDR3 is built from 14 residues. V was trimmed by 1 base and J by 8 bases, leaving 15 bases between them. DNA for the CDR3: TGCAGCGTTGAAGGGTCTACAGGATGGGATGAGCAGTTCTTC. Translation: CSVEGSTGWDEQFF.

The V and J genes are TRBV15 and TRBJ2-1; no firm D call. Trimming left V 4 bases short and J 10 bases short, with 8 bases between. In germline, CDR1 is LNHNV, CDR2 YYDKDF (reference sequence). This CDR3 contains 11 residues. The CDR3 coding sequence is TGTGCCACCAGCACAGATCGGGAGCAGTTCTTC. Translation gives CATSTDREQFF. The full variable domain, its missing parts supplied by reference TRBV15 and TRBJ2-1, is DAMVIQNPRYQVTQFGKPVTLSCSQTLNHNVMYWYQQKSSQAPKLLFHYYDKDFNNEADTPDNFQSRRPNTSFCFLDIRSPGLGDTAMYLCATSTDREQFFGPGTRLTVL.

This rearrangement joins TRBV5-1 to TRBJ2-1; D not resolved. The CDR3 extends over 18 amino acids. Germline CDR1 is SGHRS and CDR2 is YFSETQ. V was pared by 1 base and J by 0 bases, with 17 bases between. The CDR3 region has the DNA TGCGCCAGCAGCTTGCAGAGCGACCAATCCAGCTCCTACAATGAGCAGTTCTTC. It encodes CASSLQSDQSSSYNEQFF.